Below, 23 T cell receptor beta chains from the same sample are listed, as sequenced in a study of blood T cell repertoires in COVID-19. The assay was immunoSEQ multiplex PCR, and TCRdb's table has in-frame clones only and misses some. The top ten clones hold around a tenth of a sample with 100,000 or so clones, roughly 76% of them seen once. Sequencing was done on a sample of peripheral blood. The receptors originated from a woman in her 70s with acute or convalescent COVID-19.

V usage is TRBV28 and J usage is TRBJ2-1; 7 bases line up with TRBD2. In germline, CDR1 is MDHEN, CDR2 SYDVKM. The CDR3 is 12 amino acids. The ends lost 2 bases at V and 15 bases at J; junction bases unmatched: 7. The CDR3 region is CASSLSGTRGFF. In DNA form, the CDR3 reads TGTGCCAGCAGTTTAAGCGGGACCCGGGGGTTCTTC.

This clone came up once. The V call is TRBV28, the J call TRBJ1-2, with D perhaps TRBD1 (5 bases). Between the trimmed V and J ends, which lost 2 bases and 2 bases, there was a span of 6 bases. Germline CDR1 reads MDHEN; CDR2 reads SYDVKM. The CDR3 is 13 amino acids. Here the CDR3 reads CASSLGGNYGYTF. DNA of the CDR3: TGTGCCAGCAGTTTAGGGGGGAACTATGGCTACACCTTC.

The chain is built from TRBV30 and TRBJ2-7, with D possibly matching TRBD2 (5 bases). CDR3 length: 13 residues. V was cut by 7 bases and J by 2 bases, with 15 bases left in between. Germline V gene sequence: CDR1 GTSNPN, CDR2 SVGIG (reference sequence). The CDR3 DNA sequence: TGTGCCTCCGACGTGGGAGTCGCCTACGAGCAGTACTTC. The encoded protein is CASDVGVAYEQYF.

The V gene is TRBV18, the J gene TRBJ2-2; D is unresolved. The V and J ends lost 2 bases and 7 bases respectively, with 11 bases between them. CDR1 and CDR2 from the germline V gene are KGHSH and LQKENI. CDR3 length: 14 amino acids. This CDR3 is CASSPKLPSGELFF. CDR3 DNA: TGTGCCAGCTCACCAAAGCTACCAAGCGGGGAGCTGTTTTTT.

The genes are TRBV29-1 and TRBJ1-1; 10 bases match TRBD1. The germline CDR1 and CDR2 sequences are SQVTM and ANQGSEA. J lost 4 bases, V lost 7 bases, and 9 bases had no gene match. The CDR3 consists of 14 residues. CDR3 in amino acids: CSAGQGVSPTEAFF. DNA of the CDR3: TGCAGCGCTGGACAGGGGGTGTCTCCCACTGAAGCTTTCTTT. Using reference TRBV29-1 and TRBJ1-1 for the parts outside the CDR3, the full variable domain is SAVISQKPSRDICQRGTSLTIQCQVDSQVTMMFWYRQQPGQSLTLIATANQGSEATYESGFVIDKFPISRPNLTFSTLTVSNMSPEDSSIYLCSAGQGVSPTEAFFGQGTRLTVV.

As to this clone: This sample also contains other DNA sequences that code for the same CDR3. V is TRBV28 and J is TRBJ1-2; 11 positions match TRBD1. There are 14 residues in the CDR3. Germline assignment: CDR1 MDHEN and CDR2 SYDVKM. After removal of 4 bases from V and 4 bases from J, the junction contained 2 bases not matched to a gene. CDR3 sequence (DNA): TGTGCCAGCAGTTCGGGACAGGGGGGCTATGGCTACACCTTC. Translation: CASSSGQGGYGYTF.

The genes are TRBV27 and TRBJ2-1; TRBD2 might be the D (6 bases). The CDR3 runs 13 residues. The germline CDR1 and CDR2 sequences are MNHEY and SMNVEV (reference sequence). The V end lost 5 bases, the J end lost 9 bases, and 14 bases lay between the germline ends. The CDR3 sequence: CASSLGTPTEQFF. CDR3 nucleotide sequence: TGTGCCAGCAGTCTAGGGACTCCAACTGAGCAGTTCTTC.

The chain has TRBV28 and TRBJ1-4, with D possibly being TRBD1 (6 bases). The CDR3 sequence is 15 residues long. V gave up 4 bases and J gave up 1 base, with 10 bases separating them. Germline V CDR1 and CDR2: MDHEN, SYDVKM. CDR3 residues: CASSSGGRTNEKLFF. In nucleotides, the CDR3 is TGTGCCAGCAGTTCGGGGGGCCGAACTAATGAAAAACTGTTTTTT. Variable domain in full (rest from reference TRBV28 and TRBJ1-4): DVKVTQSSRYLVKRTGEKVFLECVQDMDHENMFWYRQDPGLGLRLIYFSYDVKMKEKGDIPEGYSVSREKKERFSLILESASTNQTSMYLCASSSGGRTNEKLFFGSGTQLSVL.

In this sample, this clone turned up once. V gene TRBV3-1 (or the pseudogene TRBV3-2) combines with J gene TRBJ2-5, with TRBD2 matching 9 bases. V lost 4 bases, J lost 3 bases, and 6 bases stayed unmatched. The CDR3 contains 15 residues. Germline CDR1 LGHDT, CDR2 YNNKEL (reference sequence). CDR3 sequence: CASSRPGTSKETQYF. The CDR3 nucleotides are TGTGCCAGCAGCCGCCCCGGGACTAGCAAAGAGACCCAGTACTTC.

The chain employs TRBV3-1 (or the pseudogene TRBV3-2) and TRBJ1-2; tentatively, D is TRBD1 (5 bases). Per germline, CDR1 LGHDT and CDR2 YNNKEL (reference sequence). The CDR3 is made up of 15 amino acids. Between the trimmed V and J ends, which lost 1 base and 0 bases, there was a span of 9 bases. CDR3 in amino acids: CASSQGGAANYGYTF. The DNA for the CDR3 is TGTGCCAGCAGCCAAGGGGGCGCAGCTAACTATGGCTACACCTTC.

This clone was seen more than once but under ten times. The gene calls are TRBV12-5 and TRBJ2-2; D is possibly TRBD1 (6 bases). CDR1 and CDR2 from the germline V gene are LGHNT and FRNRAP. Trimming removed 9 bases from V and 3 bases from J, with 14 bases in between. This CDR3 region has 14 residues. CDR3 sequence (DNA): TGTGCTAGCAATGACAGGTCAGACACCGGGGAGCTGTTTTTT. Translating it yields CASNDRSDTGELFF.

The J gene is TRBJ2-3, the V gene TRBV6-5, with no clear D. The germline gives CDR1 MNHEY, CDR2 SVGAGI. This CDR3 comprises 15 residues. V lost 4 bases and J 0 bases, leaving 11 bases between the germline ends. CDR3 sequence reads: CASSSDSLSTDTQYF. DNA of the CDR3: TGTGCCAGCAGTTCCGACTCCCTCAGCACAGATACGCAGTATTTT.

This clone was seen more than once but under ten times. V is TRBV5-4 and J is TRBJ2-7, with 7 bases aligning to TRBD1. V was clipped by 1 base and J by 4 bases; unmatched bases: 2. The CDR3 contains 13 residues. The germline V gene has CDR1 SGHNT and CDR2 YYREEE (reference sequence). The CDR3 coding sequence is TGTGCCAGCAGCTTGACAGGGGTTTACGAGCAGTACTTC. This translates into CASSLTGVYEQYF.

The chain is built from TRBV19 and TRBJ1-3; 7 nucleotides align to TRBD1. This CDR3 spans 14 amino acids. V trimming: 5 bases; J trimming: 5 bases; junction bases outside the gene matches: 6. CDR1 and CDR2 from the germline V gene are LNHDA and SQIVND (reference sequence). The CDR3 DNA sequence: TGTGCCAGTAGTCCAGGGGGAGGAAGAAACACCATATATTTT. This encodes CASSPGGGRNTIYF. Combining the CDR3 with reference TRBV19 and TRBJ1-3 gives the whole variable domain DGGITQSPKYLFRKEGQNVTLSCEQNLNHDAMYWYRQDPGQGLRLIYYSQIVNDFQKGDIAEGYSVSREKKESFPLTVTSAQKNPTAFYLCASSPGGGRNTIYFGEGSWLTVV.

J is TRBJ2-6 and V is TRBV9, with TRBD2 matching 12 bases. The junction had 4 bases not matched to a gene; V was cut back by 0 bases and J by 0 bases. Germline V gives CDR1 SGDLS, CDR2 YYNGEE. The CDR3 covers 19 residues. The CDR3 DNA is TGTGCCAGCAGCGTAGTGGGACTAGCGGGCCCCTCTGGGGCCAACGTCCTGACTTTC. The encoded protein is CASSVVGLAGPSGANVLTF.

This clone was seen a single time. V gene TRBV4-1 combines with J gene TRBJ1-2; 8 bases are shared with TRBD1. Per germline, CDR1 MGHRA and CDR2 YSYEKL. The V and J ends lost 5 bases and 4 bases, in that order; junction bases with no gene match: 9. There are 15 residues in the CDR3. The CDR3 DNA is TGCGCCAGCAGCAACGGATGGGACAGGAGCTATGGCTACACCTTC. It encodes CASSNGWDRSYGYTF.

This chain joins TRBV4-3 and TRBJ2-2, with a weak D call TRBD2 (5 bases). Germline V gene lookup returns CDR1 LGHNA and CDR2 YSLEER. The ends were cut back, 3 bases at V and 10 bases at J, with 15 bases in the middle. This CDR3 is 14 amino acids long. CDR3 nucleotides: TGCGCCAGCAGCCATCTTGAGGGAGCGGAGGAGCTGTTTTTT. This encodes CASSHLEGAEELFF.

The V and J genes are TRBV9 and TRBJ2-7; 9 positions agree with TRBD1. J lost 2 bases, V lost 2 bases, and 5 bases had no gene match. This CDR3 has 15 amino acids. CDR1 and CDR2 (germline): SGDLS, YYNGEE. CDR3 bases: TGTGCCAGCAGCGTGGGACAGGGTCTCGCCTACGAGCAGTACTTC. Translated: CASSVGQGLAYEQYF.

The chain carries TRBV6-1 and TRBJ2-5; tentatively, D is TRBD2 (5 bases). V gave up 1 base and J gave up 3 bases, with 9 bases separating them. The CDR3 totals 14 residues. The germline V gene has CDR1 MNHNS and CDR2 SASEGT. Here the CDR3 reads CASSEGAGEETQYF. CDR3 nucleotides: TGTGCCAGCAGTGAAGGGGCGGGCGAAGAGACCCAGTACTTC.

A word on this clone: At the DNA level, this CDR3 is encoded by other sequences in the same sample as well. The chain employs TRBV28 and TRBJ2-7; TRBD1 aligns across 8 bases. The V segment lost 2 bases and the J segment 4 bases; nucleotides outside the gene matches: 1. Looked up from germline, CDR1 is MDHEN and CDR2 is SYDVKM. CDR3 length: 13 residues. CDR3 sequence: CASSLGQGYEQYF. The CDR3 DNA is TGTGCCAGCAGTTTAGGACAGGGTTACGAGCAGTACTTC.

V is TRBV5-6 and J is TRBJ1-6; maybe TRBD1 (5 bases). Per the germline V gene, CDR1 is SGHDT and CDR2 is YYEEEE. V was trimmed by 2 bases and J by 0 bases, leaving 18 bases between them. The CDR3 is 19 amino acids. Here the CDR3 DNA reads TGTGCCAGCAGCTTCGGGGCGGCGGCGGGGAGCTCCTATAATTCACCCCTCCACTTT. It translates to CASSFGAAAGSSYNSPLHF.

The chain carries TRBV10-3 and TRBJ1-2, with 9 bases that match TRBD1. The length of the CDR3 is 14 residues. Unmatched junction bases numbered 3, after V lost 4 bases and J lost 3 bases. CDR1 is ENHRY, CDR2 SYGVKD, per germline. CDR3 in amino acids: CAISGQGVDYGYTF. CDR3 nucleotides: TGTGCCATCAGTGGACAGGGGGTCGACTATGGCTACACCTTC.

The J gene is TRBJ2-2, the V gene TRBV5-5; 9 nucleotides match TRBD1. Trimming took 0 bases from V and 9 from J; bases not matched to a gene: 12. This CDR3 comprises 17 residues. CDR1 SGHKS and CDR2 YYEKEE come from the germline V gene (reference sequence). CDR3 protein: CASSLDQGDRVGRELFF. The CDR3 nucleotides read TGTGCCAGCAGCTTGGATCAGGGGGACAGGGTCGGGAGGGAGCTGTTTTTT.